The sequence of this T cell receptor (beta chain) was determined in a study of blood T cell repertoires in COVID-19. As processed by the authors: Reference gene primer amplification yielded estimated nucleated cell counts. Assay used: immunoSEQ multiplex PCR; TCRdb lists only in-frame clones, some missing. V and J calls and clone size come straight from that table; D and trimming were deduced from the DNA. The sample contains 150,000 or so clones, roughly 88% of which appear only once. CDR3 length: 15 amino acids. The germline V gene encodes CDR1 LNHDA and CDR2 SQIVND (reference sequence). V was pared by 7 bases and J by 3 bases, with 16 bases between.

This sequence joins TRBV19 and TRBJ1-5, with D perhaps matching TRBD1 (5 bases). The clonotype was recovered from a woman in her twenties or thirties with acute COVID-19. The material sequenced was PBMCs or T cells enriched from blood (not recorded which). CDR3 protein: CASKWAGEDNQPQHF. The CDR3 DNA sequence: TGTGCCAGTAAGTGGGCGGGGGAGGACAATCAGCCCCAGCATTTT.